This TCR beta chain was sequenced for a study of cytomegalovirus exposure and HLA in healthy donors. Germline trimming cut 5 bases from V and 6 bases from J; bases unmatched to any gene: 7. The CDR3 extends over 14 amino acids. Per the germline V gene, CDR1 is MNHEY and CDR2 is SVGAGI. Comment on this clone: Its antigen is not identified.

Study results and limitations: Association of a missense DCLRE1C variant with TCR beta V- and J-gene trimming was reported in a later analysis. Differences between HLA loci emerged in a later analysis of TCR association rates, with DRB1 most and HLA-C fewest. Information on immune exposure was restricted to one variable (CMV serostatus). Listed as cytomegalovirus-associated were 150 or so TCR beta chains.

13 Jbeta primers and 60 Vbeta primers were used for the PCR. Clones were sequenced by immunoSEQ multiplex PCR, and TCRdb holds only the in-frame ones, with some missing. This sample carries 90,000 to 130,000 clones, around three quarters of them seen once, and the ten largest clones take around 1.2%. This clonotype was sampled from a woman between 25 and 40 years old in good health and CMV-seronegative. The J gene is TRBJ1-1, the V gene TRBV6-5; 9 nucleotides match TRBD1. Sequenced sample: PBMCs. This chain's CDR3 is CASSPDRGLAEAFF. DNA of the CDR3: TGTGCCAGCAGTCCAGACAGGGGGTTGGCTGAAGCTTTCTTT.